This T cell receptor beta chain was documented in a study of blood T cell repertoires in COVID-19. Turning to the study itself: Specimens from acute and convalescent COVID-19 originated in the United States, Italy and Spain. PBMCs, B-cell-depleted T cells, or T cells were the source of the cDNA or gDNA that made up the material.

The germline V gene has CDR1 MNHNY and CDR2 SVGAGI (reference sequence). Deletions cut 6 bases from V and 4 bases from J, with 14 bases between. The CDR3 contains 14 residues. Authors' analysis steps: Nucleated cell counts were estimated from reference gene primer amplification. Method: immunoSEQ multiplex PCR; TCRdb's copy keeps in-frame clones and lacks some. That table gives V, J and clone size, and the DNA gave D and trimming. The table lists about 240,000 clones, around 86% of them singletons. The specimen was peripheral blood. This chain connects TRBV6-6 to TRBJ2-3, with D possibly being TRBD1 (6 bases). This receptor was taken from a man older than 75 with acute or convalescent COVID-19. CDR3 DNA sequence: TGTGCCAGCAGATACCCAGGGGAAGCAGATACGCAGTATTTT. Translating gives CASRYPGEADTQYF.